This entry describes one TCR beta chain. Using immunoSEQ multiplex PCR, the repertoire was profiled, and TCRdb retains in-frame clones only, with some absent. The sample gives about 98,000 clones, roughly 80% of which show up once; around 3.6% is in the top ten. The record originates from a study of radiotherapy plus CTLA-4 blockade in lung cancer. Focal radiation with ipilimumab CTLA-4 blockade was given to patients with chemo-refractory metastatic non-small-cell lung cancer. CDR1 is SGHAT and CDR2 is FQNNGV in the germline V gene. V gave up 1 base and J gave up 6 bases, with 17 bases separating them. The length of the CDR3 is 16 residues.

Source: peripheral blood, taken from a patient treated with radiotherapy plus ipilimumab. The TCR sequence derives from a human donor with non-small cell lung cancer who had a partial response to radiotherapy plus ipilimumab. This chain uses TRBV11-2 with TRBJ2-3; D call uncertain. The CDR3 DNA reads as TGTGCCAGCAGCTTAGGTACCGGTACCCGGCGGGATACGCAGTATTTT. This encodes CASSLGTGTRRDTQYF.